The 27 T cell receptor beta chains listed next were all sequenced from one sample in a study of cytomegalovirus exposure and HLA in healthy donors. This PCR relied on a set of 60 Vbeta primers and 13 Jbeta primers. The assay was immunoSEQ multiplex PCR, and TCRdb's table has in-frame clones only and misses some. Here the sample spans roughly 110,000 clones, approximately 70% being singletons. The sample taken for sequencing was PBMCs. The origin of the receptors is a woman aged 30 to 39 in good health and CMV-seronegative.

V gene TRBV7-9 combines with J gene TRBJ1-2; 8 nucleotides agree with TRBD1. The CDR3 sequence is 13 residues long. Germline CDR1 is SEHNR and CDR2 is FQNEAQ (reference sequence). V shed 1 base, J shed 8 bases, and the junction held 3 bases outside the gene matches. The CDR3 sequence: CASSLGTGRGYTF. For the CDR3, the DNA is TGTGCCAGCAGCTTAGGGACAGGGAGAGGCTACACCTTC.

V usage is TRBV7-9 and J usage is TRBJ2-1; 7 positions agree with TRBD1. With V trimmed by 6 bases and J by 9 bases, 5 bases remained unmatched. This CDR3 has 12 residues. Germline CDR1 SEHNR, CDR2 FQNEAQ (reference sequence). CDR3 residues: CASSWSGGEQFF. CDR3 DNA: TGTGCCAGCAGTTGGTCAGGGGGTGAGCAGTTCTTC.

The genes are TRBV5-1 and TRBJ2-7; possible D gene TRBD1, 5 bases. The CDR3 runs to 13 residues. V gave up 6 bases and J gave up 2 bases, with 12 bases separating them. Germline CDR1 and CDR2: SGHRS and YFSETQ. The DNA for the CDR3 is TGCGCCAGCAAGACAGAGGCCCCCTACGAGCAGTACTTC. Amino acid sequence: CASKTEAPYEQYF.

The chain joins TRBV20-1 to TRBJ1-2; 7 bases are shared with TRBD1. Germline CDR1 reads DFQATT; CDR2 reads SNEGSKA (reference sequence). The trim removed 3 bases at V and 7 bases at J, leaving 2 bases unmatched. The CDR3 length is 11 residues. CDR3 coding DNA: TGCAGTGCTAGGACAGGGTCTGGCTACACCTTC. Its protein product is CSARTGSGYTF.

CDR3 in amino acids: CASSLAGTSGSYEQYF. The CDR3 DNA sequence: TGCGCCAGCAGCTTGGCGGGGACTAGCGGGAGCTACGAGCAGTACTTC. V gene TRBV5-1 combines with J gene TRBJ2-7, with 14 bases lining up with TRBD2. The germline V gene encodes CDR1 SGHRS and CDR2 YFSETQ. J was trimmed by 3 bases and V by 0 bases; bases with no gene match: 2. The CDR3 is made up of 16 amino acids. Full variable domain (missing parts from reference TRBV5-1 and TRBJ2-7): KAGVTQTPRYLIKTRGQQVTLSCSPISGHRSVSWYQQTPGQGLQFLFEYFSETQRNKGNFPGRFSGRQFSNSRSEMNVSTLELGDSALYLCASSLAGTSGSYEQYFGPGTRLTVT.

This chain connects TRBV18 to TRBJ2-5; D is unresolved. Germline V gene data show CDR1 as KGHSH and CDR2 as LQKENI. The V gene lost 6 bases and the J gene lost 7 bases, with 15 bases spanning the gap. This CDR3 has 13 amino acids. CDR3 protein: CASSLAPLGTQYF. The CDR3 nucleotides are TGTGCCAGCTCCTTAGCCCCATTGGGGACCCAGTACTTC. Complete variable domain (other parts from reference TRBV18 and TRBJ2-5): NAGVMQNPRHLVRRRGQEARLRCSPMKGHSHVYWYRQLPEEGLKFMVYLQKENIIDESGMPKERFSAEFPKEGPSILRIQQVVRGDSAAYFCASSLAPLGTQYFGPGTRLLVL.

As DNA, the CDR3 is TGTGCCAGCAGTGGACAGAGCTTTAGCAATCAGCCCCAGCATTTT. This encodes CASSGQSFSNQPQHF. This chain connects TRBV6-1 to TRBJ1-5, with D possibly TRBD1 on 5 matching bases. This CDR3 region has 15 residues. Trimming pared 4 bases from V and 0 bases from J, leaving 10 bases between. The V gene's germline CDR1 is MNHNS and CDR2 SASEGT.

The rearrangement joins TRBV6-5 to TRBJ2-3; no definite D call. The V gene lost 0 bases and the J gene lost 4 bases, with 14 bases spanning the gap. The CDR3 is 16 residues long. Germline V gene data show CDR1 as MNHEY and CDR2 as SVGAGI. This CDR3 reads CASSYSVLFEADTQYF. The CDR3 nucleotides are TGTGCCAGCAGTTACTCGGTTTTGTTTGAGGCAGATACGCAGTATTTT.

The chain combines TRBV6-6 with TRBJ1-1; TRBD1 might be the D (5 bases). V was pared by 11 bases and J by 1 base, with 8 bases between. CDR3 length: 11 residues. In germline, CDR1 is MNHNY, CDR2 SVGAGI (reference sequence). CDR3 in DNA: TGTGCCGGCGGGGGGAACACTGAAGCTTTCTTT. Protein product: CAGGGNTEAFF.

The chain combines TRBV7-8 with TRBJ2-7; D might be TRBD1 (5 bases). Trimming pared 4 bases from V and 5 bases from J, leaving 21 bases between. CDR3 length: 16 amino acids. The V gene's germline CDR1 is SGHVS and CDR2 FQNEAQ. The CDR3 here is CASSSLTVSRLNEQYF. The CDR3, as DNA: TGTGCCAGCAGCTCCCTGACAGTCTCGAGGTTGAACGAGCAGTACTTC.

J is TRBJ2-2 and V is TRBV12-5; no firm D call. The CDR3 consists of 13 residues. The V and J ends lost 5 bases and 4 bases respectively, with 8 bases between them. The germline V gene encodes CDR1 LGHNT and CDR2 FRNRAP. The CDR3 sequence is CASGQYFTGELFF. CDR3 nucleotide sequence: TGTGCTAGTGGTCAATACTTCACCGGGGAGCTGTTTTTT.

V and J are TRBV5-6 and TRBJ1-2; 7 positions match TRBD1. Germline trimming cut 4 bases from V and 2 bases from J; bases unmatched to any gene: 8. The CDR3 spans 15 residues. The germline CDR1 and CDR2 sequences are SGHDT and YYEEEE. CDR3: CASSPNPGQNYGYTF. As DNA, the CDR3 is TGTGCCAGCAGCCCAAATCCGGGACAGAACTATGGCTACACCTTC.

V is TRBV6-5 and J is TRBJ1-2, with 10 bases identical to TRBD1. Germline-derived CDR1 and CDR2 are MNHEY and SVGAGI. Trimming removed 5 bases from V and 5 bases from J; junction bases left unmatched: 5. The length of the CDR3 is 14 residues. The CDR3 protein is CASSPGQGKYGYTF. CDR3 DNA sequence: TGTGCCAGCAGTCCGGGACAGGGGAAATATGGCTACACCTTC.

This clone was detected once. The chain is built from TRBV6-5 and TRBJ1-2, with a possible D match to TRBD1 (5 bases). The ends were cut back, 5 bases at V and 4 bases at J, with 17 bases in the middle. The CDR3 runs to 15 residues. The germline V gene has CDR1 MNHEY and CDR2 SVGAGI. The CDR3 DNA reads as TGTGCCAGCAGTACCCGACAGAGATTCACCTATGGCTACACCTTC. As protein: CASSTRQRFTYGYTF.

The gene calls are TRBV27 and TRBJ1-2, with D tentatively TRBD1 (6 bases). The V end was cut by 0 bases, the J end by 6 bases, with 11 bases between. This CDR3 comprises 14 residues. CDR1 is MNHEY, CDR2 SMNVEV, per germline (reference sequence). This CDR3 reads CASSLSTAGDGYTF. Written as DNA, the CDR3 is TGTGCCAGCAGTTTATCGACGGCAGGGGATGGCTACACCTTC.

This clone appeared a few times. The chain carries TRBV5-6 and TRBJ2-5; 7 bases map to TRBD1. This CDR3 comprises 15 residues. Per germline, CDR1 SGHDT and CDR2 YYEEEE. V was clipped by 5 bases and J by 1 base; unmatched bases: 8. In nucleotides, the CDR3 is TGTGCCAGCAGACCCAGGGGGATGTCCCAAGAGACCCAGTACTTC. Encoded protein: CASRPRGMSQETQYF.

The chain links TRBV5-1 to TRBJ2-1; 9 nucleotides align to TRBD2. With V trimmed by 0 bases and J by 5 bases, 6 bases remained unmatched. The CDR3 is 16 residues long. Germline V lookup: CDR1 SGHRS, CDR2 YFSETQ. CDR3: CASSLGPSGNHNEQFF. The CDR3 DNA is TGCGCCAGCAGCTTGGGGCCTAGCGGGAACCACAATGAGCAGTTCTTC.

The chain links TRBV6-6 to TRBJ1-2; no clear D. Between the trimmed V and J ends, which lost 2 bases and 7 bases, there was a span of 11 bases. Germline CDR1 and CDR2: MNHNY and SVGAGI (reference sequence). The CDR3 contains 13 residues. The CDR3 region has the DNA TGTGCCAGCAGTTACGAACTACGCTGTGGCTACACCTTC. Translated, it gives CASSYELRCGYTF.

The chain uses TRBV28 and TRBJ1-1, with D tentatively TRBD1 (6 bases). The CDR3 has 16 residues. Germline V gives CDR1 MDHEN, CDR2 SYDVKM. Between the trimmed V and J ends, which lost 7 bases and 5 bases, there was a span of 23 bases. CDR3: CASKRGGARWNTEAFF. As DNA, the CDR3 is TGTGCCAGCAAGAGGGGGGGGGCAAGATGGAATACTGAAGCTTTCTTT.

The chain joins TRBV5-1 to TRBJ1-4; D perhaps matches TRBD1 (6 bases). The germline V and J ends were trimmed by 6 bases and 6 bases, with 12 bases remaining between them. The CDR3 loop spans 13 amino acids. Germline lookup yields CDR1 SGHRS and CDR2 YFSETQ. This CDR3 reads CASKEPGDEKLFF. Here the CDR3 DNA reads TGCGCCAGCAAAGAGCCAGGGGATGAAAAACTGTTTTTT.

The chain joins TRBV30 to TRBJ2-4; maybe TRBD1 (6 bases). From germline, CDR1 is GTSNPN and CDR2 SVGIG (reference sequence). The CDR3 has 15 amino acids. Trimming shortened V by 3 bases and J by 0 bases, and 12 bases separated the two germline ends. DNA of the CDR3: TGTGCCTGGAGGGGGGCAGTCCTAGCCAAAAACATTCAGTACTTC. Translation: CAWRGAVLAKNIQYF.

This clone is a singleton in its sample. The chain joins TRBV6-5 to TRBJ2-3; tentatively, D is TRBD1 (6 bases). The ends were cut back, 6 bases at V and 2 bases at J, with 12 bases in the middle. The CDR3 length is 14 residues. Germline CDR1 reads MNHEY; CDR2 reads SVGAGI. The CDR3 here is CASRPGTTTDTQYF. CDR3 bases: TGTGCCAGCAGACCAGGGACAACCACAGATACGCAGTATTTT.

The chain uses TRBV27 and TRBJ2-1, with D possibly matching TRBD1 (6 bases). The CDR3 sequence is 15 residues long. Germline V gene data show CDR1 as MNHEY and CDR2 as SMNVEV (reference sequence). V was cut by 5 bases and J by 4 bases, with 15 bases left in between. The CDR3 is CASSLQGTSYNEQFF. The CDR3 region has the DNA TGTGCCAGCAGTCTACAGGGAACCTCTTACAATGAGCAGTTCTTC.

The rearrangement uses TRBV4-2 and TRBJ1-5, with 8 bases aligning to TRBD1. This CDR3 comprises 16 residues. Germline V lookup: CDR1 LGHNA, CDR2 YNFKEQ. V lost 4 bases and J lost 0; bases outside the gene matches: 5. This CDR3 reads CASSPDRGHSNQPQHF. CDR3 nucleotides: TGTGCCAGCAGCCCCGACAGGGGACATAGCAATCAGCCCCAGCATTTT.

This clone has only one observation. The chain carries TRBV5-6 and TRBJ2-7; maybe TRBD2 (6 bases). CDR3 length equals 11 residues. The V gene lost 3 bases and the J gene lost 7 bases, with 8 bases spanning the gap. The germline gives CDR1 SGHDT, CDR2 YYEEEE. This CDR3 is CASSWRGEQYF. The CDR3 bases are TGTGCCAGCAGCTGGAGGGGTGAGCAGTACTTC.

This clone was found a few times. V usage is TRBV6-4 and J usage is TRBJ2-1; possible D gene TRBD2, 6 bases. This CDR3 region has 16 residues. Looked up from germline, CDR1 is MRHNA and CDR2 is SNTAGT. The V gene lost 2 bases and the J gene lost 1 base, with 12 bases spanning the gap. The CDR3 loop is CASSDGEEKSYNEQFF. As DNA, the CDR3 is TGTGCCAGCAGTGACGGGGAGGAGAAATCCTACAATGAGCAGTTCTTC.

This clone was seen a single time. The V call is TRBV5-1, the J call TRBJ1-4; 8 bases match TRBD1. J was trimmed by 5 bases and V by 0 bases; bases with no gene match: 6. Germline values: CDR1 SGHRS, CDR2 YFSETQ. The CDR3 covers 16 residues. Here the CDR3 reads CASSLEAGGYNEKLFF. The CDR3 DNA reads as TGCGCCAGCAGCTTGGAGGCAGGGGGCTACAATGAAAAACTGTTTTTT.